These 30 T cell receptor beta chains share one sample of origin, sequenced in a study of identifying expanded T cells in peripheral blood (dated by TCRdb to the late 2010s). The library was built by means of the immunoSEQ multiplex PCR assay. This is the immuneACCESS table as TCRdb keeps it, with only in-frame sequences that have V and J called. A part of the clones is gone; compared with another copy, unresolved V genes explain less than half, and the rest is unexplained. The sample has 50,000 to 70,000 clones on record, 80% to 90% of them singletons. The ten largest clonotypes hold approximately 4.7% of the sample. Sequencing was done on a sample of blood. The receptors come from a person between 18 and 75 years old in good health.

In this sample, this clone turned up once. The chain employs TRBV5-6 and TRBJ1-5; weak D call: TRBD1 (5 bases). In germline, CDR1 is SGHDT, CDR2 YYEEEE. The CDR3 spans 14 residues. V was clipped by 0 bases and J by 5 bases, with 9 bases between them. CDR3 DNA sequence: TGTGCCAGCAGCTTGGTCGGGGCGGATCAGCCCCAGCATTTT. It is translated as CASSLVGADQPQHF. The full variable domain, its missing parts supplied by reference TRBV5-6 and TRBJ1-5, is DAGVTQSPTHLIKTRGQQVTLRCSPKSGHDTVSWYQQALGQGPQFIFQYYEEEERQRGNFPDRFSGHQFPNYSSELNVNALLLGDSALYLCASSLVGADQPQHFGDGTRLSIL.

In its sample, this clone was seen once. The chain uses TRBV2 and TRBJ1-2; possible D gene TRBD1, 5 bases. Trimming stripped 3 bases from V and 4 bases from J, with 24 bases between. Germline lookup yields CDR1 SNHLY and CDR2 FYNNEI. This CDR3 has 18 residues. CDR3 DNA sequence: TGTGCCAGCAGTGAGGCCCGAACGCCAGGGCCTGACATCTATGGCTACACCTTC. This gives the protein CASSEARTPGPDIYGYTF.

The chain joins TRBV5-8 to TRBJ2-7, with no clear D. This CDR3 has 13 residues. The germline V gene has CDR1 SGHTS and CDR2 YDEGEE. Trimming shortened V by 1 base and J by 0 bases, and 5 bases separated the two germline ends. DNA for the CDR3: TGTGCCAGCAGCTTGCTGGGCTCCTACGAGCAGTACTTC. This gives the protein CASSLLGSYEQYF.

This chain links TRBV20-1 with TRBJ1-5; D not certain. Deletions cut 0 bases from V and 8 bases from J, with 5 bases between. The V gene's germline CDR1 is DFQATT and CDR2 SNEGSKA (reference sequence). This CDR3 has 11 residues. CDR3 sequence (DNA): TGCAGTGCTAGAGATGGGAAGCCCCAGCATTTT. This encodes CSARDGKPQHF.

The V and J genes are TRBV5-1 and TRBJ1-2; a possible D gene is TRBD1 (5 bases). The V end lost 4 bases, the J end lost 8 bases, and 30 bases lay between the germline ends. The V gene's germline CDR1 is SGHRS and CDR2 YFSETQ. This CDR3 has 18 residues. The CDR3 spells CASSPDNGALSRLKGYTF. As DNA, the CDR3 is TGCGCCAGCAGCCCTGACAACGGGGCTTTATCCAGGTTAAAGGGCTACACCTTC.

The V call is TRBV6-4, the J call TRBJ2-1; D may match TRBD1 or TRBD2 (6 bases each). The CDR3 extends over 16 amino acids. Germline V gene sequence: CDR1 MRHNA, CDR2 SNTAGT. V was trimmed by 0 bases and J by 7 bases, leaving 16 bases between them. The CDR3 sequence is CASSDSGRGEGNEQFF. Written as DNA, the CDR3 is TGTGCCAGCAGTGACTCTGGTAGGGGGGAAGGGAATGAGCAGTTCTTC.

The chain couples TRBV5-8 to TRBJ1-6; 7 bases fit TRBD1. Germline CDR1 reads SGHTS; CDR2 reads YDEGEE. V lost 1 base, J lost 8 bases, and 3 bases stayed unmatched. This CDR3 is built from 14 residues. This chain's CDR3 is CASSLLQGYSPLHF. CDR3 nucleotide sequence: TGTGCCAGCAGCTTGTTACAGGGGTATTCACCCCTCCACTTT. Full variable domain (missing parts from reference TRBV5-8 and TRBJ1-6): EAGVTQSPTHLIKTRGQQATLRCSPISGHTSVYWYQQALGLGLQFLLWYDEGEERNRGNFPPRFSGRQFPNYSSELNVNALELEDSALYLCASSLLQGYSPLHFGNGTRLTVT.

This chain's CDR3 is CASSLGDSRGYTF. CDR3 nucleotides: TGTGCCAGCAGCTTGGGGGATTCGAGGGGCTACACCTTC. The chain joins TRBV7-2 to TRBJ1-2; D is perhaps TRBD1 (5 bases). Trimming left V 3 bases short and J 8 bases short, with 13 bases between. This CDR3 has 13 amino acids. Per germline, CDR1 SGHTA and CDR2 FQGNSA.

The chain carries TRBV30 and TRBJ2-3; TRBD2 matches 7 bases. Trimming at V came to 4 bases and at J to 7 bases, leaving 14 bases not matched to a gene. Per the germline V gene, CDR1 is GTSNPN and CDR2 is SVGIG (reference sequence). The CDR3 contains 15 residues. CDR3 region: CAWTGGDLPSYTQYF. The CDR3 nucleotides are TGTGCCTGGACGGGGGGAGATTTGCCTTCGTATACGCAGTATTTT.

The chain recombines TRBV14 with TRBJ2-2, with a possible D match to TRBD2 (5 bases). The CDR3 is 15 amino acids. Germline CDR1 and CDR2: SGHDN and FVKESK. Trimming stripped 2 bases from V and 11 bases from J, with 18 bases between. CDR3 nucleotides: TGTGCCAGCAGCCAACACCGGTCGCGCGGAGGAGAGCTGTTTTTT. Residues: CASSQHRSRGGELFF.

The rearrangement uses TRBV9 and TRBJ2-2; D ambiguous. Per germline, CDR1 SGDLS and CDR2 YYNGEE. The CDR3 is 16 amino acids. Trimming cost V 0 bases and J 1 base, with 10 bases left between them. The DNA for the CDR3 is TGTGCCAGCAGCGTAGCGGGCAGGATGAACACCGGGGAGCTGTTTTTT. Amino acid sequence: CASSVAGRMNTGELFF.

This rearrangement joins TRBV11-2 to TRBJ1-2; D call uncertain. Germline V gene data show CDR1 as SGHAT and CDR2 as FQNNGV. The CDR3 is made up of 15 amino acids. Trimming took 0 bases from V and 5 from J, leaving 13 bases between them. DNA of the CDR3: TGTGCCAGCAGCTTAGATCGCGAGTCGGTATATGGCTACACCTTC. It encodes CASSLDRESVYGYTF.

The rearrangement uses TRBV15 and TRBJ2-7; either TRBD1 or TRBD2 may supply D (5 bases each). The CDR3 spans 14 residues. The ends were cut back, 5 bases at V and 2 bases at J, with 13 bases in the middle. The germline V gene encodes CDR1 LNHNV and CDR2 YYDKDF (reference sequence). In nucleotides, the CDR3 is TGTGCCACCAGCGGCCCCTCGGGACCCTACGAGCAGTACTTC. Translating gives CATSGPSGPYEQYF.

This chain links TRBV15 with TRBJ2-6; 8 nucleotides line up with TRBD1. Trimming cost V 3 bases and J 1 base; bases outside gene matches: 11. Germline V CDR1 and CDR2: LNHNV, YYDKDF (reference sequence). The CDR3 totals 19 residues. The CDR3 nucleotides are TGTGCCACCAGCAGGGCCGGACAGGGAAGGGTGTCTGGGGCCAACGTCCTGACTTTC. This sequence encodes CATSRAGQGRVSGANVLTF.

J is TRBJ2-7 and V is TRBV19; D ambiguous. The germline V gene encodes CDR1 LNHDA and CDR2 SQIVND (reference sequence). The CDR3 length is 13 residues. Trimming cost V 2 bases and J 7 bases, with 12 bases left between them. The CDR3 protein is CASSIKLEREQYF. CDR3 nucleotide sequence: TGTGCCAGTAGTATAAAGTTAGAGAGGGAGCAGTACTTC.

This chain joins TRBV2 and TRBJ2-7; 9 bases match TRBD1. The CDR3 length is 19 residues. Germline-derived CDR1 and CDR2 are SNHLY and FYNNEI. With V trimmed by 3 bases and J by 1 base, 16 bases remained unmatched. This CDR3 is CASSDFSPGQGVGSYEQYF. The CDR3 nucleotides are TGTGCCAGCAGTGATTTTTCACCGGGACAGGGAGTGGGTTCCTACGAGCAGTACTTC.

The chain uses TRBV29-1 and TRBJ1-4, with D possibly matching TRBD1 (6 bases). This CDR3 region has 13 residues. Germline values: CDR1 SQVTM, CDR2 ANQGSEA. Trimming removed 3 bases at V and 7 bases at J, with 12 bases between. The CDR3: CSVEGGGGEKLFF. The DNA for the CDR3 is TGCAGCGTTGAGGGAGGGGGAGGTGAAAAACTGTTTTTT.

The rearrangement uses TRBV28 and TRBJ2-7, with 9 nucleotides matching TRBD2. J was trimmed by 0 bases and V by 2 bases; bases with no gene match: 2. Germline lookup yields CDR1 MDHEN and CDR2 SYDVKM. This CDR3 is built from 15 residues. The CDR3 protein is CASSLQREVSYEQYF. CDR3 in DNA: TGTGCCAGCAGTTTACAGCGGGAGGTCTCCTACGAGCAGTACTTC.

The V call is TRBV4-3, the J call TRBJ2-7, with 7 bases lining up with TRBD1. Germline V gene data show CDR1 as LGHNA and CDR2 as YSLEER. This CDR3 spans 15 amino acids. V was pared by 2 bases and J by 1 base, with 5 bases of the junction left unmatched. CDR3 amino acids: CASSQTGTESYEQYF. CDR3 bases: TGCGCCAGCAGCCAAACCGGGACAGAGTCCTACGAGCAGTACTTC.

The chain employs TRBV27 and TRBJ2-1, with D uncertain. The germline gives CDR1 MNHEY, CDR2 SMNVEV (reference sequence). CDR3 size: 13 residues. The germline V and J ends were trimmed by 2 bases and 10 bases, with 12 bases remaining between them. CDR3 sequence reads: CASSLSGPREQFF. CDR3 DNA: TGTGCCAGCAGTTTAAGTGGGCCGCGGGAGCAGTTCTTC.

The chain links TRBV7-8 to TRBJ1-5; 7 bases fit TRBD1. The CDR3 is made up of 15 amino acids. CDR1 SGHVS and CDR2 FQNEAQ come from the germline V gene. The trim removed 2 bases at V and 4 bases at J, leaving 5 bases unmatched. The CDR3 reads CASSLNRGSNQPQHF. The DNA for the CDR3 is TGTGCCAGCAGCTTAAACAGGGGCTCGAATCAGCCCCAGCATTTT.

The chain couples TRBV28 to TRBJ1-1, with a possible D match to TRBD1 (6 bases). With 1 base removed from V and 5 bases from J, the gap between germline ends came to 14 bases. The CDR3 runs to 15 residues. Looked up from germline, CDR1 is MDHEN and CDR2 is SYDVKM. The CDR3 sequence is CASSLFGRGGTEAFF. CDR3 coding DNA: TGTGCCAGCAGTTTATTTGGGCGAGGGGGGACTGAAGCTTTCTTT.

This chain joins TRBV7-9 and TRBJ2-5, with D possibly matching TRBD1 (5 bases). The germline V and J ends were trimmed by 1 base and 2 bases, with 8 bases remaining between them. Germline V gene lookup returns CDR1 SEHNR and CDR2 FQNEAQ (reference sequence). This CDR3 is 14 amino acids long. CDR3 residues: CASSLEAGQETQYF. In nucleotides, the CDR3 is TGTGCCAGCAGCTTAGAGGCAGGGCAAGAGACCCAGTACTTC. Full variable domain (remainder filled in from reference TRBV7-9 and TRBJ2-5): DTGVSQNPRHKITKRGQNVTFRCDPISEHNRLYWYRQTLGQGPEFLTYFQNEAQLEKSRLLSDRFSAERPKGSFSTLEIQRTEQGDSAMYLCASSLEAGQETQYFGPGTRLLVL.

The CDR3 loop reads CASGPTDTQYF. The DNA for the CDR3 is TGTGCCAGCGGCCCAACAGATACGCAGTATTTT. V is TRBV6-5 and J is TRBJ2-3, with D hard to call. Trimming removed 8 bases from V and 3 bases from J, with 6 bases in between. The CDR3 extends over 11 amino acids. Germline V gives CDR1 MNHEY, CDR2 SVGAGI.

The chain uses TRBV19 and TRBJ2-7; 7 bases fit TRBD1. V lost 3 bases, J lost 0 bases, and 2 bases stayed unmatched. Germline-derived CDR1 and CDR2 are LNHDA and SQIVND (reference sequence). The CDR3 loop spans 14 amino acids. The CDR3 region has the DNA TGTGCCAGTAGTATGGGACAGAGCTCCTACGAGCAGTACTTC. Amino acids: CASSMGQSSYEQYF.

J is TRBJ2-7 and V is TRBV6-1; 8 nucleotides agree with TRBD1. Germline loops: CDR1 MNHNS, CDR2 SASEGT. The CDR3 has 16 residues. Trimming at V came to 0 bases and at J to 0 bases, leaving 4 bases not matched to a gene. The CDR3 protein is CASSEASGTGSYEQYF. CDR3 coding DNA: TGTGCCAGCAGTGAAGCGTCCGGGACAGGCTCCTACGAGCAGTACTTC.

The chain is built from TRBV7-3 and TRBJ2-3; tentatively, D is TRBD2 (6 bases). V gave up 1 base and J gave up 4 bases, with 18 bases separating them. The CDR3 contains 17 residues. The V gene's germline CDR1 is SGHTA and CDR2 FQGTGA. The CDR3 nucleotides are TGTGCCAGCAGCTTAAAAGCACTAGCAGGCGGTGCAGATACGCAGTATTTT. It encodes CASSLKALAGGADTQYF.

The rearrangement uses TRBV5-1 and TRBJ2-1; D call uncertain. V lost 3 bases and J 7 bases, leaving 11 bases between the germline ends. The CDR3 has 13 residues. Germline V gene data show CDR1 as SGHRS and CDR2 as YFSETQ. CDR3 sequence reads: CASSSTLENEQFF. Written as DNA, the CDR3 is TGCGCCAGCAGCTCTACCCTAGAAAATGAGCAGTTCTTC.

The V call is TRBV7-9, the J call TRBJ1-4; 7 nucleotides match TRBD1. Germline V gene sequence: CDR1 SEHNR, CDR2 FQNEAQ (reference sequence). V lost 1 base and J lost 4; bases outside the gene matches: 0. The CDR3 contains 14 residues. Here the CDR3 DNA reads TGTGCCAGCAGCTTAGGACAGGGTAATGAAAAACTGTTTTTT. It codes for CASSLGQGNEKLFF.

This sequence joins TRBV27 and TRBJ2-3; D is unclear. Germline lookup yields CDR1 MNHEY and CDR2 SMNVEV (reference sequence). The CDR3 extends over 12 amino acids. V was clipped by 3 bases and J by 5 bases, with 6 bases between them. The CDR3: CASSFGEDTQYF. CDR3 nucleotide sequence: TGTGCCAGCAGTTTTGGGGAAGATACGCAGTATTTT.